This T cell receptor beta chain stems from a study of blood T cell repertoires in COVID-19. Background on the study: T cells, B-cell-depleted T cells, or PBMCs supplied cDNA or gDNA.

Germline CDR1 is LGHDT and CDR2 is YNNKEL (reference sequence). The CDR3 is 17 residues long. J was trimmed by 1 base and V by 1 base; bases with no gene match: 9. Under the authors' procedure: By means of reference gene primer amplification, nucleated cell counts were estimated. Measured with immunoSEQ multiplex PCR; TCRdb has only the in-frame clones, and not every one. V and J calls and clone size are those listed in that table; D and trimming were worked out from the DNA. The sample holds fewer than 300,000 clones; roughly 88% are singletons and the top ten take about 1%. The sequence derives from a human donor with COVID-19, enrolled during active disease. The donor label of this sample is uncertain. Sequencing used peripheral blood. V and J are TRBV3-1 (or the pseudogene TRBV3-2) and TRBJ1-1, with TRBD1 identical over 7 bases. The CDR3 is CASSQGGGTGANTEAFF. CDR3 coding DNA: TGTGCCAGCAGCCAAGGAGGAGGTACAGGGGCGAACACTGAAGCTTTCTTT.